This is a list of T cell receptor beta chains from one sample in a study of T cells after yellow fever vaccination. One entry per CDR3 protein, called by TCRdb with MiXCR from the 5' RACE reads. The table lists some 300,000 distinct CDR3 sequences, around 4% of them singletons. Sequenced here: PBMCs, sampled on the day of the yellow fever booster vaccination. Every receptor here comes from a man in his late teens or twenties who received the YFV17D yellow fever vaccine. The CDR3 runs from the conserved cysteine through the conserved F or W. Fields, in order: J gene, D gene, clone size, V gene, CDR3 DNA, CDR3 protein. A D gene is named only where the DNA matches it firmly. Only some rows state a clone size, as once, few, many or a class for expanded clones.

>TRBJ1-3|NA|NA|TRBV19
TGTGCCAGTAGTCGCGGGGACATCTCTGGAAACACCATATATTTT
CASSRGDISGNTIYF
>TRBJ2-2|NA|many|TRBV7-9
TGTGCCAGCAGCCCTACCTCGGGACTTGGCGGCGGGGAGCTGTTTTTT
CASSPTSGLGGGELFF
>TRBJ1-6|NA|NA|TRBV6-2/TRBV6-3
TGTGCCAGCAGCGACAGGAGATTCTATAATTCACCCCTCCACTTT
CASSDRRFYNSPLHF
>TRBJ1-1|NA|many|TRBV12-3/TRBV12-4
TGTGCCAGCAGTTTAGGGCCCACTGAAGCTTTCTTT
CASSLGPTEAFF
>TRBJ1-1|NA|NA|TRBV3-1
TGTGCCAGCAGCCGAGGGAGGGACAATCAAGACACTGAAGCTTTCTTT
CASSRGRDNQDTEAFF
>TRBJ2-3|NA|few|TRBV19
TGTGCCAGTAGTTCGGACAGAAGCACAGATACGCAGTATTTT
CASSSDRSTDTQYF
>TRBJ2-5|TRBD2|NA|TRBV5-1
TGCGCCAGCAGCCGCGGGACTAGTAGCGAGACCCAGTACTTC
CASSRGTSSETQYF
>TRBJ2-3|NA|many|TRBV9
TGTGCCAGCAGCCCCACCGGGGCGATCACAGATACGCAGTATTTT
CASSPTGAITDTQYF
>TRBJ2-4|NA|many|TRBV28
TGTGCCACCGGAGTAAGCATTCAGTACTTC
CATGVSIQYF
>TRBJ2-2|NA|NA|TRBV7-3
TGTGCCAGCAGCTCAGGCATGGACACCGGGGAGCTGTTTTTT
CASSSGMDTGELFF
>TRBJ2-3|NA|many|TRBV23-1
TGCGCCAGCAGTCAAAGAGTTGGGGAGCAACCCACTGCGGATACGCAGTATTTT
CASSQRVGEQPTADTQYF
>TRBJ2-2|TRBD2|many|TRBV12-3/TRBV12-4
TGTGCCAGCAGACGGAGCGGGGGGCGAACCGGGGAGCTGTTTTTT
CASRRSGGRTGELFF
>TRBJ2-2|TRBD2|NA|TRBV5-1
TGCGCCAGCAGCCCCGATCCCGTAACTAGCGGGGGAACCGGGGAGCTGTTTTTT
CASSPDPVTSGGTGELFF
>TRBJ2-1|TRBD2|many|TRBV10-3
TGTGCCATCAGTGAGCCCGGGACTAGCGGGGGTGATGAGCAGTTCTTC
CAISEPGTSGGDEQFF
>TRBJ2-3|NA|few|TRBV5-1
TGCGCCAGCAGTTCTGGACCGGGGGCACGGGGTACGCAGTATTTT
CASSSGPGARGTQYF
>TRBJ2-5|NA|many|TRBV18
TGTGCCAGCTCACAGGTCGCAGGACAAGAGACCCAGTACTTC
CASSQVAGQETQYF
>TRBJ2-3|TRBD2|many|TRBV4-2
TGTGCCAGCAGCCAAGCCGGGGGGGCTGGAGATACGCAGTATTTT
CASSQAGGAGDTQYF
>TRBJ2-7|TRBD1|NA|TRBV5-1
TGCGCCAGCAGCTTACCTCCGGGACAGGGGCAGTACGAGCAGTACTTC
CASSLPPGQGQYEQYF
>TRBJ2-5|NA|NA|TRBV9
TGTGCCAGCGAAGGGGGGGGGACCCAGTACTTC
CASEGGGTQYF
>TRBJ2-5|TRBD2|many|TRBV28
TGTGCCAGCAGGGTCTATGCGGGGGGGCCCGAGACCCAGTACTTC
CASRVYAGGPETQYF
>TRBJ2-7|NA|NA|TRBV12-3/TRBV12-4
TGTGCCAGCAGGAAGGGCCAGGAGGGCTACGAGCAGTACTTC
CASRKGQEGYEQYF
>TRBJ1-4|TRBD1|many|TRBV9
TGTGCCAGCAGCCCCCGTATGGGGACAGCATATGAAAAACTGTTTTTT
CASSPRMGTAYEKLFF
>TRBJ2-5|NA|many|TRBV5-1
TGCGCCAGCAGCTTGTCGTTTCGCCAAGAGACCCAGTACTTC
CASSLSFRQETQYF
>TRBJ1-1|NA|many|TRBV5-4
TGTGCCAGCAGCTTCTCCCGGGGGAACACTGAAGCTTTCTTT
CASSFSRGNTEAFF
>TRBJ1-3|NA|NA|TRBV29-1
TGCAGCGCAAAGGGGGGGGCTGGAAACACCATATATTTT
CSAKGGAGNTIYF
>TRBJ2-7|NA|NA|TRBV21-1
TGTGCCAGCAGCAATGGGCGGATCTACGAGCAGTACTTC
CASSNGRIYEQYF
>TRBJ2-2|NA|many|TRBV13
TGTGCCAGCAGCTTCGTGCGGACGCACACCGGGGAGCTGTTTTTT
CASSFVRTHTGELFF
>TRBJ2-3|NA|many|TRBV7-9
TGTGCCAGCAGCCGATCCCGAGGTAGCTGCCCTAGCACAGATACGCAGTATTTT
CASSRSRGSCPSTDTQYF
>TRBJ2-1|NA|few|TRBV4-2
TGTGCCAGCAGCCATGTCCCGGGACGCGGCCATTCGGGCAATGAGCAGTTCTTC
CASSHVPGRGHSGNEQFF
>TRBJ2-1|NA|many|TRBV7-2
TGTGCCAGCAGCTTTAGTACTGGTGGGCAGTTCTTC
CASSFSTGGQFF
>TRBJ1-5|NA|NA|TRBV20-1
TGCAGTGCTAGAGATCCTTTGAGGAATCAGCCCCAGCATTTT
CSARDPLRNQPQHF
>TRBJ1-4|TRBD1|NA|TRBV10-3
TGTGCCATCAGTGCCTATCCAGGTGGGGCCGGAACAGGGGCGGAACTGTTTTTT
CAISAYPGGAGTGAELFF
>TRBJ2-3|TRBD2|few|TRBV4-3
TGCGCCAGCAGCCAAGGGAAGCGGGGGGAGAGCACAGATACGCAGTATTTT
CASSQGKRGESTDTQYF
>TRBJ2-3|TRBD1|few|TRBV7-9
TGTGCCAGCAGAGGGACAGGCCCCTGGTATACGCAGTATTTT
CASRGTGPWYTQYF
>TRBJ2-1|NA|many|TRBV29-1
TGCAGCGTCCTGGGACGGTTTTACAATGAGCAGTTCTTC
CSVLGRFYNEQFF
>TRBJ2-7|TRBD1|many|TRBV4-2
TGTGCCAGCAGGGGACAGGGGAATTACGAGCAGTACTTC
CASRGQGNYEQYF
>TRBJ2-1|NA|many|TRBV6-5
TGTGCCAGCAGTTACTCAGGGGAAGTAAATGAGCAGTTCTTC
CASSYSGEVNEQFF
>TRBJ2-3|NA|many|TRBV7-3
TGTGCCAGCAGCCCAACCTTGGATCGGGGCACAGATACGCAGTATTTT
CASSPTLDRGTDTQYF
>TRBJ2-1|TRBD1|NA|TRBV5-4
TGTGCCAGCAGCTTAGTCCGACAGGGCTACAATGAGCAGTTCTTC
CASSLVRQGYNEQFF
>TRBJ2-7|NA|few|TRBV3-1
TGTGCCAGCAGCCAACATACCTACGAGCAGTACTTC
CASSQHTYEQYF
>TRBJ2-5|TRBD1|many|TRBV27
TGTGCCAGCAGGGACAGGACACAAGAGACCCAGTACTTC
CASRDRTQETQYF